Shown below are 13 T cell receptor beta chains from a single sample sequenced in a study of T cell repertoires in cytomegalovirus infection. These receptors are not linked to any known antigen. TCRdb re-called the reads with MiXCR, one entry per CDR3 protein. The sample shows hundreds of thousands of distinct CDR3 sequences, around 31% of them seen only once. Sequencing used cultured PBMCs, obtained from culture after CMV antigen stimulation. These receptors were collected from a human donor in good health (CMV status not recorded). Some clones in this sample may be carry-over from other donors' samples.

This clonotype turned up a few times. V gene TRBV7-8 combines with J gene TRBJ1-5; no clear D gene. Germline-derived CDR1 and CDR2 are SGHVS and FQNEAQ. V lost 1 base, J lost 7 bases, and 11 bases lay in between. The CDR3 has 14 amino acids. CDR3: CASSLEAGLQPQHF. The CDR3 coding sequence is TGTGCCAGCAGCTTAGAAGCGGGTCTCCAGCCCCAGCATTTT.

There are a few counts of this clonotype. The chain links TRBV28 to TRBJ1-6; tentatively, D is TRBD1 (6 bases). With 4 bases removed from V and 10 bases from J, the gap between germline ends came to 14 bases. CDR1 and CDR2 (germline): MDHEN, SYDVKM. The CDR3 extends over 14 amino acids. CDR3 protein: CASSSHRVGSPLHF. The CDR3 coding sequence is TGTGCCAGCAGTTCACACAGGGTTGGGTCACCCCTCCACTTT.

This clonotype was detected a few times. The V call is TRBV7-9, the J call TRBJ2-2; 7 bases match TRBD1. The trim removed 5 bases at V and 3 bases at J, leaving 6 bases unmatched. Germline values: CDR1 SEHNR, CDR2 FQNEAQ (reference sequence). The CDR3 covers 15 residues. CDR3 sequence reads: CASSPGDRDTGELFF. DNA of the CDR3: TGTGCCAGCAGCCCAGGTGACAGGGACACCGGGGAGCTGTTTTTT.

The chain combines TRBV19 with TRBJ1-5; 9 bases map to TRBD1. V trimming: 4 bases; J trimming: 5 bases; junction bases outside the gene matches: 9. This CDR3 region has 16 residues. CDR1 and CDR2 from the germline V gene are LNHDA and SQIVND (reference sequence). CDR3 nucleotides: TGTGCCAGTAGTAAATTACAGGGGGCTGTGGATCAGCCCCAGCATTTT. This encodes CASSKLQGAVDQPQHF.

V usage is TRBV27 and J usage is TRBJ2-1, with 10 bases aligning to TRBD1. Trimming removed 1 base from V and 6 bases from J; junction bases left unmatched: 0. Germline assignment: CDR1 MNHEY and CDR2 SMNVEV (reference sequence). The CDR3 totals 14 residues. CDR3 sequence: CASSLWDRGNEQFF. The CDR3 bases are TGTGCCAGCAGTTTATGGGACAGGGGCAATGAGCAGTTCTTC.

The rearrangement uses TRBV7-9 and TRBJ2-3, with D possibly being TRBD2 (5 bases). V was cut by 2 bases and J by 2 bases, with 8 bases left in between. Germline CDR1 reads SEHNR; CDR2 reads FQNEAQ (reference sequence). This CDR3 region has 14 residues. CDR3 nucleotides: TGTGCCAGCAGCTTACCCGGGAACACAGATACGCAGTATTTT. It codes for CASSLPGNTDTQYF.

This clonotype was recorded at least ten times. J is TRBJ1-3 and V is TRBV7-2, with TRBD1 as a possible D gene (6 bases). The germline V gene has CDR1 SGHTA and CDR2 FQGNSA. Trimming removed 4 bases from V and 15 bases from J, with 19 bases in between. The CDR3 extends over 13 amino acids. The CDR3 nucleotides are TGTGCCAGCAGCTCCCCAGGGGCCGAACGGGGATATTTT. It translates to CASSSPGAERGYF.

For the CDR3, the DNA is TGCGCCAGCAGTTGGACTAGGGGAAACAAAAACATTCAGTACTTC. Its protein product is CASSWTRGNKNIQYF. The rearrangement joins TRBV5-1 to TRBJ2-4; TRBD2 agrees at 7 bases. This CDR3 has 15 amino acids. Unmatched junction bases numbered 8, after V lost 5 bases and J lost 3 bases. Per the germline V gene, CDR1 is SGHRS and CDR2 is YFSETQ.

The CDR3 region is CASIPGTGITDTQYF. The CDR3 bases are TGTGCCAGCATACCCGGGACAGGGATCACAGATACGCAGTATTTT. The gene calls are TRBV5-4 and TRBJ2-3, with 9 bases lining up with TRBD1. This CDR3 has 15 amino acids. Germline CDR1 is SGHNT and CDR2 is YYREEE (reference sequence). V shed 6 bases, J shed 2 bases, and the junction held 7 bases outside the gene matches.

This clonotype was detected many times. As DNA, the CDR3 is TGTGCCAGCAGCCATACTACATCTGAGCAGTTCTTC. Its translation is CASSHTTSEQFF. J is TRBJ2-1 and V is TRBV7-2, with D uncertain. Per the germline V gene, CDR1 is SGHTA and CDR2 is FQGNSA. Trimming cost V 5 bases and J 9 bases, with 11 bases left between them. CDR3 length: 12 residues.

The chain employs TRBV6-1 and TRBJ2-5, with 7 bases aligning to TRBD1. The CDR3 has 15 residues. Germline V gene sequence: CDR1 MNHNS, CDR2 SASEGT. Trimming removed 4 bases from V and 3 bases from J; junction bases left unmatched: 8. The CDR3 protein is CASSAQQGREETQYF. The CDR3 DNA follows: TGTGCCAGCAGTGCCCAACAGGGGCGGGAAGAGACCCAGTACTTC.

This rearrangement joins TRBV30 to TRBJ2-7; D remains unclear. Germline CDR1 and CDR2: GTSNPN and SVGIG (reference sequence). Trimming removed 0 bases from V and 3 bases from J, with 9 bases in between. The CDR3 has 13 amino acids. For the CDR3, the DNA is TGTGCCTGGAGTGTAGGGTTGGTCTACGAGCAGTACTTC. This gives the protein CAWSVGLVYEQYF.

This clonotype was found once. This chain joins TRBV7-8 and TRBJ1-1; D perhaps matches TRBD1 (6 bases). Germline values: CDR1 SGHVS, CDR2 FQNEAQ. CDR3 size: 13 residues. Between the trimmed V and J ends, which lost 6 bases and 6 bases, there was a span of 14 bases. CDR3 sequence: CASRSYRVPEAFF. As DNA, the CDR3 is TGTGCCAGCAGATCCTACAGGGTCCCTGAAGCTTTCTTT.